This note documents a single T cell receptor (beta chain) sequence. What it recognizes is unknown. Different DNA sequences within this sample yield the same CDR3. This specimen belongs to a study of shared clonotypes between healthy human individuals. On the study more broadly: Donors had three CD4 naive, three CD4 memory, two CD8 naive and one CD8 memory plate apiece. Study observations and caveats: Sharing across several donors was seen in 4% to 6.5% of naive CD4 clonotypes. Donor scarcity curtailed the genetic and exposure-history diversity represented herein.

Germline V lookup: CDR1 SGDLS, CDR2 YYNGEE. The CDR3 runs 13 residues. The V end was cut by 2 bases, the J end by 3 bases, with 8 bases between. Every subset had its genomic DNA shared out evenly among several immunoSEQ plates. Clones were sequenced by immunoSEQ multiplex PCR, and TCRdb holds only the in-frame ones, with some missing. Found here are about 690,000 clones, less than 95% of them singletons; the top ten hold 30% to 40%. V is TRBV9 and J is TRBJ1-2; D possibly corresponds to TRBD1 (5 bases). The TCR originated in a man aged 18 to 30 in good health. Some clones in this sample may be carry-over from other donors' samples. Material: memory CD8+ T cells from PBMCs. Subset specified: CD45RO+ cells pooled with CCR7-negative TemRA cells. CDR3 nucleotides: TGTGCCAGCAGCGTTGGGACGGACTATGGCTACACCTTC. Its translation: CASSVGTDYGYTF.